Listed below are T cell receptor beta chains from one sample, sequenced in a study of CD8+CD57+ T cells in acquired aplastic anemia. TCRdb re-analysed the reads in MiXCR, keeping a single row per CDR3 protein. The sample includes about 120,000 distinct CDR3 sequences, 30% to 45% of them seen just once. The source material was sorted CD4+, CD8+, or CD8+CD57+ T cells (not recorded which) from PBMCs. The receptor set was obtained from a human donor with aplastic anemia. CDR3s include the opening cysteine and the closing phenylalanine or tryptophan. A D gene is named only where the DNA matches it firmly. The size entry is marked missing in some rows and otherwise reads once, few, many or a size class.

>.|TRBV6-2/TRBV6-3|many
CASSYRVSDRSGYTF
>.|TRBV5-6|few
CASSLRGRMNTEAFF
>TRBD1|TRBV5-1|many
CASSLQGGPTGGQYF
>.|TRBV2|.
CASIGIYNSPLHF
>TRBD1|TRBV4-2|.
CASSPWTGDSNQPQHF
>TRBD2|TRBV6-2/TRBV6-3|.
CASSAWGGGVADTQYF
>.|TRBV3-1|few
CASSQASGNTEAFF
>.|TRBV5-1|many
CASSSVRIGDEQFF
>.|TRBV30|.
CARKQGNVSTGELFF
>TRBD1|TRBV24-1|.
CATSGPQGVDTQYF
>.|TRBV7-9|few
CASSFGFDQPQHF
>TRBD1|TRBV2|many
CASSEAGQGAVKLFF
>.|TRBV29-1|.
CSSPGTTYGYTF
>TRBD2|TRBV20-1|once
CSAQASGEPTQYF
>.|TRBV2|.
CASSPRGRNEKLFF
>TRBD1|TRBV5-1|.
CASSPPGQGGYEQYF
>.|TRBV7-2|.
CASSPQVGTDTQYF
>TRBD1|TRBV2|few
CASSQQGPTEAFF
>.|TRBV20-1|.
CSAQGGYRYTF
>.|TRBV9|many
CASSHLGDPRQSYNEQFF
>TRBD1|TRBV4-1|few
CASSQHRGRGETQYF
>.|TRBV6-1|.
CASSERLGDSSNEQFF
>.|TRBV14|.
CASSQDPSPTDTQYF
>TRBD1|TRBV6-1|many
CASSPWTGQNDYTF
>.|TRBV12-3/TRBV12-4|.
CASSTTVNTGAFF
>.|TRBV6-2/TRBV6-3|.
CASRLFGAETNTGELFF
>.|TRBV27|few
CASSLYYGSGYTF
>TRBD1|TRBV29-1|.
CSVEEGTASYEQYF
>.|TRBV5-1|few
CASSPGVREREKLFF
>.|TRBV7-9|many
CASSPGHQNTQYF
>.|TRBV29-1|.
CSVVKGMTGTQYF
>.|TRBV6-5|many
CASSFTYRYGYTF
>TRBD2|TRBV4-1|few
CASSQAGGIVQYF
>.|TRBV4-2|many
CASSQDRGLYEQYF
>.|TRBV7-4|.
CASSSTGLETQYF
>TRBD2|TRBV10-2|many
CASSGGGAGDPMGPITDTQYF
>.|TRBV5-1|.
CASSPRAGAVNEQFF
>TRBD1|TRBV30|.
CALNRDSSETQYF
>.|TRBV15|many
CATKEGGVNRNEQYF
>.|TRBV5-5|.
CASGSMGGTSGNTIYF
>.|TRBV11-2|many
CASSLERRENTGELFF
>.|TRBV9|many
CASSGEGLGTEAFF
>.|TRBV20-1|.
CSARTPDTQYF
>.|TRBV11-2|.
CASSISGTKGNPPLHF
>TRBD2|TRBV10-3|few
CAISEWVFREGYF